The 25 T cell receptor beta chains below were found in one sample sequenced in a study of vaccination and CD4 T cells after COVID-19. These receptors' antigens are unknown. As to treatment: roughly nine-day PBMC culture with coronavirus spike peptide pools or control peptides (ViraFEST assay). Oncomine TCR Beta short-read sequencing was applied to DNA from cultured CD4+ T cells. One entry per CDR3 protein, called by TCRdb with MiXCR from the PCR reads. The sample lists around 8,300 distinct CDR3 sequences, about 50% occurring once. Sequencing was performed on CD4+ T cells from blood, cultured in vitro. Source of these receptors: a human donor who had recovered from COVID-19.

The gene calls are TRBV20-1 and TRBJ1-6, with a tentative D call TRBD1 (6 bases). Germline CDR1 reads DFQATT; CDR2 reads SNEGSKA (reference sequence). The CDR3 totals 13 residues. V was trimmed by 5 bases and J by 10 bases, leaving 15 bases between them. The CDR3 region has the DNA TGCAGTGCTCTAACAGGGAGTGGATCACCCCTCCACTTT. Amino acid sequence: CSALTGSGSPLHF.

The sample holds one count of this clonotype. CDR3 coding DNA: TGTGCCAGCAGTTACAGGGGATACACTGAAGCTTTCTTT. Translation gives CASSYRGYTEAFF. The chain joins TRBV6-2 or TRBV6-3 to TRBJ1-1; a weak D match, TRBD1 (5 bases). Trimming pared 2 bases from V and 3 bases from J, leaving 7 bases between. Germline V gene sequence: CDR1 MNHEY, CDR2 SVGEGT. The CDR3 consists of 13 residues.

This clonotype came up once. The V and J genes are TRBV11-3 and TRBJ1-4, with D possibly being TRBD1 (6 bases). From germline, CDR1 is SGHNT and CDR2 YENEEA. V was pared by 7 bases and J by 7 bases, with 10 bases between. The CDR3 consists of 12 residues. The CDR3 region is CASTKGGEKLFF. The CDR3 DNA is TGTGCCAGCACGAAAGGGGGTGAAAAACTGTTTTTT.

This clonotype has only a few counts. The V and J genes are TRBV20-1 and TRBJ2-1, with TRBD2 matching over 11 bases. This CDR3 is built from 14 residues. Per the germline V gene, CDR1 is DFQATT and CDR2 is SNEGSKA (reference sequence). V was pared by 5 bases and J by 7 bases, with 7 bases of the junction left unmatched. The CDR3 DNA is TGCAGTGCTCCCTTAGCGGGGGGGCGAAATGAGCAGTTCTTC. Translation gives CSAPLAGGRNEQFF.

V and J are TRBV5-1 and TRBJ2-1, with 7 positions matching TRBD2. Germline V gene lookup returns CDR1 SGHRS and CDR2 YFSETQ. The ends lost 0 bases at V and 9 bases at J; junction bases unmatched: 9. The CDR3 covers 15 residues. The CDR3 DNA reads as TGCGCCAGCAGCTTGGACGGGAGCCGGGGGGTTGAGCAGTTCTTC. Translated, it gives CASSLDGSRGVEQFF.

This clonotype has more than one count but fewer than ten. The chain combines TRBV21-1 with TRBJ1-1. TRBV21-1 is noted as a pseudogene. The CDR3 spans 14 residues. For the CDR3, the DNA is TGTGCCCGGATTCAGTGGGGAGGGAGGACTGAAGCTTTCTTT. Protein product: CARIQWGGRTEAFF.

The rearrangement uses TRBV19 and TRBJ1-1, with TRBD1 identical over 7 bases. This CDR3 is built from 18 residues. Unmatched junction bases numbered 17, after V lost 5 bases and J lost 2 bases. Germline CDR1 LNHDA, CDR2 SQIVND (reference sequence). The CDR3 DNA is TGTGCCAGTAGTCCCGGGGTACGGCTCCGGGACAGCAACACTGAAGCTTTCTTT. As protein: CASSPGVRLRDSNTEAFF.

The V call is TRBV7-2, the J call TRBJ1-1, with TRBD1 matching 11 bases. The CDR3 consists of 15 residues. Germline lookup yields CDR1 SGHTA and CDR2 FQGNSA. The trim removed 6 bases at V and 5 bases at J, leaving 8 bases unmatched. The CDR3 DNA reads as TGTGCCAGCAGAAGGGACAGGGGGTTGAGGACTGAAGCTTTCTTT. This encodes CASRRDRGLRTEAFF.

The chain employs TRBV18 and TRBJ1-1; 7 bases map to TRBD1. The germline CDR1 and CDR2 sequences are KGHSH and LQKENI. J lost 5 bases, V lost 1 base, and 1 base had no gene match. CDR3 length: 13 amino acids. Here the CDR3 DNA reads TGTGCCAGCTCACCACAGGGGGCAACTGAAGCTTTCTTT. Amino acids: CASSPQGATEAFF.

This clonotype was observed once. The CDR3, as DNA: TGTGCCAGCTCACCCCCCATAGCGGGACCAAATGAGCAGTTCTTC. As protein: CASSPPIAGPNEQFF. The chain recombines TRBV18 with TRBJ2-1, with 8 bases aligning to TRBD2. The CDR3 is made up of 15 amino acids. V lost 3 bases and J lost 7; bases outside the gene matches: 8. From germline, CDR1 is KGHSH and CDR2 LQKENI.

The chain joins TRBV5-1 to TRBJ1-1, with 9 bases lining up with TRBD1. The germline V gene encodes CDR1 SGHRS and CDR2 YFSETQ. The CDR3 sequence is 14 residues long. V shed 2 bases, J shed 7 bases, and the junction held 6 bases outside the gene matches. The CDR3 reads CASSLGQGKDEAFF. Here the CDR3 DNA reads TGCGCCAGCAGCTTAGGACAGGGGAAAGATGAAGCTTTCTTT.

The chain couples TRBV2 to TRBJ2-4; TRBD1 is a possible D gene (5 bases). Germline loops: CDR1 SNHLY, CDR2 FYNNEI. The CDR3 has 14 amino acids. Between the trimmed V and J ends, which lost 7 bases and 7 bases, there was a span of 17 bases. CDR3 amino acids: CASKVQGRTNIQYF. The CDR3 DNA follows: TGTGCCAGCAAGGTCCAGGGCCGGACGAACATTCAGTACTTC.

This clonotype was seen a few times. V is TRBV7-9 and J is TRBJ1-6; D gene unclear. The CDR3 totals 13 residues. CDR1 is SEHNR and CDR2 is FQNEAQ in the germline V gene (reference sequence). Between the trimmed V and J ends, which lost 3 bases and 5 bases, there was a span of 5 bases. The CDR3 protein is CASSLVDNSPLHF. CDR3 sequence (DNA): TGTGCCAGCAGCTTGGTTGATAATTCACCCCTCCACTTT.

The J gene is TRBJ2-5, the V gene TRBV7-3; 8 bases agree with TRBD2. V lost 5 bases, J lost 5 bases, and 7 bases stayed unmatched. Germline lookup yields CDR1 SGHTA and CDR2 FQGTGA. The CDR3 runs to 14 residues. This CDR3 reads CASSRGGGGETQYF. As DNA, the CDR3 is TGTGCCAGCAGCCGGGGGGGCGGAGGGGAGACCCAGTACTTC. Full variable domain (outside the CDR3, taken from reference TRBV7-3 and TRBJ2-5): GAGVSQTPSNKVTEKGKYVELRCDPISGHTALYWYRQSLGQGPEFLIYFQGTGAADDSGLPNDRFFAVRPEGSVSTLKIQRTERGDSAVYLCASSRGGGGETQYFGPGTRLLVL.

This clonotype was seen a handful of times. This chain connects TRBV30 to TRBJ1-6, with D possibly being TRBD1 (5 bases). V was shortened by 1 base and J by 3 bases, with 13 bases between the two germline ends. In germline, CDR1 is GTSNPN, CDR2 SVGIG (reference sequence). The CDR3 loop spans 16 amino acids. This CDR3 is CAWSANWGIYNSPLHF. As DNA, the CDR3 is TGTGCCTGGAGTGCTAATTGGGGCATCTATAATTCACCCCTCCACTTT.

The rearrangement uses TRBV20-1 and TRBJ2-1; D gene uncertain. Looked up from germline, CDR1 is DFQATT and CDR2 is SNEGSKA (reference sequence). V lost 2 bases to trimming and J lost 6 bases, with 11 bases between them. This CDR3 spans 13 amino acids. The CDR3 sequence is CSARYFQSNEQFF. The CDR3 DNA sequence: TGCAGTGCTAGATATTTCCAAAGCAATGAGCAGTTCTTC.

Relative to its sample, this clonotype is medium-sized. The chain employs TRBV12-5 and TRBJ2-2; TRBD1 matches at 7 bases. V lost 6 bases and J lost 0; bases outside the gene matches: 4. The CDR3 contains 15 residues. Germline V CDR1 and CDR2: LGHNT, FRNRAP. CDR3 in DNA: TGTGCTAGTGGCCCAGACAGGGCGAACACCGGGGAGCTGTTTTTT. Its protein is CASGPDRANTGELFF.

As to this clonotype: At one boundary the junction diverges from the germline segment, which might be a read error. V usage is TRBV19 and J usage is TRBJ1-1; unclear D gene. CDR1 and CDR2 from the germline V gene are LNHDA and SQIVND (reference sequence). The CDR3 runs to 14 residues. The CDR3 is CGSSIAVPNTEAFF. The CDR3 nucleotides are TGTGGCAGTAGTATTGCGGTTCCGAACACTGAAGCTTTCTTT.

This clonotype appeared a few times. The rearrangement links TRBV24-1 to TRBJ2-2; 9 bases are a match to TRBD2. The germline CDR1 and CDR2 sequences are KGHDR and SFDVKD. There are 17 residues in the CDR3. J gave up 3 bases and V 4 bases, and 8 bases lay outside the gene matches. The CDR3 DNA reads as TGTGCCACCAGTGAAAGAGGACTAGCGTCTGACACCGGGGAGCTGTTTTTT. Translating it yields CATSERGLASDTGELFF.

The chain couples TRBV20-1 to TRBJ2-7; perhaps TRBD2 as D (6 bases). This CDR3 has 14 amino acids. Germline lookup yields CDR1 DFQATT and CDR2 SNEGSKA (reference sequence). V lost 3 bases, J lost 4 bases, and 16 bases lay in between. In DNA, the CDR3 is TGCAGTGCTAGGGGGGGAGGAGGCCAGTACGAGCAGTACTTC. Its protein product is CSARGGGGQYEQYF.

This chain uses TRBV29-1 with TRBJ2-5; D remains ambiguous. V lost 4 bases to trimming and J lost 2 bases, with 14 bases between them. This CDR3 region has 14 residues. Germline values: CDR1 SQVTM, CDR2 ANQGSEA. CDR3 sequence: CSVGLTAYQETQYF. CDR3 DNA: TGCAGCGTTGGCCTAACAGCCTATCAAGAGACCCAGTACTTC.

This clonotype has a handful of counts. The chain employs TRBV6-5 and TRBJ2-3; no reliable D call. Trimming pared 1 base from V and 7 bases from J, leaving 6 bases between. The V gene's germline CDR1 is MNHEY and CDR2 SVGAGI. The CDR3 extends over 12 amino acids. The CDR3 nucleotides are TGTGCCAGCAGTTACTTAGTAAATACGCAGTATTTT. Translation gives CASSYLVNTQYF.

This chain joins TRBV5-8 and TRBJ2-2; no clear D. Germline CDR1 SGHTS, CDR2 YDEGEE. V lost 0 bases, J lost 1 base, and 7 bases lay in between. The CDR3 is made up of 15 amino acids. The CDR3 protein is CASSLGRQNTGELFF. The CDR3 nucleotides are TGTGCCAGCAGCTTGGGGCGCCAGAACACCGGGGAGCTGTTTTTT. Combining the CDR3 with reference TRBV5-8 and TRBJ2-2 gives the whole variable domain EAGVTQSPTHLIKTRGQQATLRCSPISGHTSVYWYQQALGLGLQFLLWYDEGEERNRGNFPPRFSGRQFPNYSSELNVNALELEDSALYLCASSLGRQNTGELFFGEGSRLTVL.

V is TRBV6-5 and J is TRBJ2-7; 7 bases agree with TRBD1. CDR1 MNHEY and CDR2 SVGAGI come from the germline V gene. Trimming at V came to 0 bases and at J to 4 bases, leaving 3 bases not matched to a gene. The CDR3 runs to 14 residues. The CDR3 loop is CASSYSTRGYEQYF. The CDR3 bases are TGTGCCAGCAGTTACTCAACCAGGGGGTACGAGCAGTACTTC.

The chain has TRBV20-1 and TRBJ2-2; D tentatively fits TRBD1 or TRBD2 (5 bases each). V lost 5 bases to trimming and J lost 6 bases, with 16 bases between them. CDR3 length: 14 amino acids. Germline V CDR1 and CDR2: DFQATT, SNEGSKA (reference sequence). In nucleotides, the CDR3 is TGCAGTGCTCTGGAGGAAAGGGGCCCCGGGGAGCTGTTTTTT. It specifies CSALEERGPGELFF.